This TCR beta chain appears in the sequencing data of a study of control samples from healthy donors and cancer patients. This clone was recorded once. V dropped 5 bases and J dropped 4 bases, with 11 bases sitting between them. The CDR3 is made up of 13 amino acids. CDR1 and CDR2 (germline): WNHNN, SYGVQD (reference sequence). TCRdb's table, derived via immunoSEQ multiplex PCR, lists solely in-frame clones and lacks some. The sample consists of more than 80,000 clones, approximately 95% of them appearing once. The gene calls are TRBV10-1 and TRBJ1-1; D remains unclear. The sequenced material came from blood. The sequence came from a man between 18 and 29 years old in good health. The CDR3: CASSPSGSTEAFF. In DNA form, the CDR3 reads TGCGCCAGCAGTCCAAGTGGGAGCACTGAAGCTTTCTTT.